This entry concerns a single T cell receptor (beta chain). What it binds is not known. This sample stems from a study of cytomegalovirus exposure and HLA in healthy donors. The overall study: Early released data had 65 million to 100 million unique TCRs, all coming from HLA-typed donors. When over 300 donors were genotyped, approximately 80% of them were found to fall in the Caucasian-associated ancestry cluster.

In the PCR, 60 Vbeta and 13 Jbeta primers were used. Per the original data handling: Unique TCR beta chains totaled 80 million to 100 million in a later count, with around 11 million of them shared. Data came from immunoSEQ multiplex PCR; TCRdb stores just in-frame clones and leaves some out. The D gene and trimming were derived from the DNA, and the V and J assignments and clone size from that table. The profile shows 50,000 to 70,000 clones, around 83% of them singletons. Study results and limitations: HLA alleles showed associations with 15,000 to 20,000 TCR beta sequences in a later analysis, at a 0.05 false discovery rate.

The sequenced sample was PBMCs. The sequence derives from a human donor in good health.

CDR3 protein: CASSQERVVGWHSPLHF. The CDR3 nucleotides read TGCGCCAGCAGCCAAGAACGGGTGGTAGGATGGCATTCACCCCTCCACTTT. This rearrangement joins TRBV4-3 to TRBJ1-6; D is unresolved. Looked up from germline, CDR1 is LGHNA and CDR2 is YSLEER. The ends were cut back, 0 bases at V and 8 bases at J, with 17 bases in the middle. The CDR3 covers 17 residues.